What follows describes a single TCR beta chain. Its specificity is not known. These data come from a study of cytomegalovirus exposure and HLA in healthy donors. Overall study context: A later analysis reported the 120 or so validation repertoires used the same platform as the 666 first-cohort repertoires.

Findings and caveats of the study: The classifier was said to identify cytomegalovirus status with high specificity and sensitivity. It was confirmed in vitro that a few of the CMV-associated chains were specific for CMV antigens. Cytomegalovirus-associated status was assigned to 164 TCR beta chains.

Clones were read by immunoSEQ multiplex PCR, and TCRdb kept only the in-frame ones, dropping some. The data contain around 150,000 clones, 82% of them singletons. Losses at the gene ends were 5 bases for V and 6 bases for J; bases not matched to a gene: 10. This CDR3 is 16 amino acids long. Germline-derived CDR1 and CDR2 are SGHTA and FQGNSA. Source material: PBMCs. The TCR originated in a young man in good health and CMV-seropositive. The chain links TRBV7-2 to TRBJ2-2; TRBD1 matches 9 bases. Written as DNA, the CDR3 is TGTGCCAGCAGCGATAGGACAGGGGTTGGTCCCGGGGAGCTGTTTTTT. Translation: CASSDRTGVGPGELFF.